This T cell receptor beta chain was documented in a study of OX40 agonist ivuxolimab in advanced cancers. Study-wide context: Ivuxolimab was an agonistic, fully human IgG2 monoclonal antibody directed against OX40 (CD134), a costimulatory receptor. The point of sequencing TCRbeta in the periphery was to test whether ivuxolimab changed TCR sequence diversity and drove clonal T-cell expansion. Patients were allowed to have had prior anti-PD-1, anti-PD-L1 or anti-CTLA-4 therapy, and approximately 43% of the dose-escalation patients had previously received checkpoint inhibitors. Intravenous ivuxolimab was administered to patients every 2 weeks at six dose levels: 0.01, 0.1, 0.3, 1.5, 3 and 10 mg/kg. The paper reports the monotherapy dose-escalation portion (N of about 50 patients) of the phase I ivuxolimab trial. Three dose-escalation patients achieved partial responses, one with hepatocellular carcinoma and two with cutaneous melanoma. Among the roughly 50 dose-escalation patients, roughly 20 had hepatocellular carcinoma, about 15 melanoma, 9 renal cell carcinoma and 9 head and neck cancer. The dose-escalation cohort was roughly 87% male with a mean age of roughly 62 years, ranging from roughly 20 to 85. The research as a whole found: Clonal expansion of both CD4+ and CD8+ blood T cells was observed from baseline to week 6 at doses 0.1 to 3.0 mg/kg. In the 0.1-3.0 mg/kg groups, partial responders had among the lowest normalized peripheral clonal expansion, particularly in CD8+ T cells. Which antigens the clonally expanded peripheral T cells were specific for was not determined. After ivuxolimab, expanded clones were on average more numerous among CD8+ T cells than among CD4+ T cells. Low levels of normalized T-cell clonal expansion were also seen in some patients who did not respond.

The table lists this clone with a few counts. Its antigen is not yet known. Qualities for individual bases were not recorded, and no much larger clone is one base off. The trial excluded patients who had a history of autoimmune disease or who were on systemic immunosuppression. Peripheral blood for TCR sequencing was collected from all dose cohorts at baseline, on cycle 4 day 1, and on cycle 7 day 1. The samples were taken from a phase I, first-in-human, multicenter, open-label dose-escalation trial of ivuxolimab. Adults with locally advanced or metastatic melanoma, renal cell, hepatocellular, or head and neck squamous cell carcinoma were enrolled in the trial. Before TCR sequencing, CD4+ and CD8+ T cells were separately sorted from peripheral blood. Genomic DNA was isolated from the sorted cells so that the TCRbeta CDR3 region could be sequenced. The immunoSEQ Assay was used for sequencing of TCRbeta CDR3 regions. Not all clones reach the TCRdb copy of this immuneACCESS table, which keeps in-frame sequences only. Checked studies attribute under half of the gap to unresolved V genes and leave the rest unexplained. For this sample the table gives 35,000 to 45,000 clones, of which 83% were detected only once. The top ten constitute 20% to 25% of the sample.

The source was CD4+ or CD8+ T cells sorted from blood, collected in a trial of the OX40 agonist ivuxolimab. The sequence was obtained from an adult with an advanced solid tumor such as melanoma, head and neck, liver or kidney cancer.

The DNA sequence is as follows: TGTGCCAGCAGCTTAGCGAGGGGGGCGCCCGGTAATGAAAAACTGTTTTTT. The encoded protein is CASSLARGAPGNEKLFF. The V gene is TRBV7-9 and the J gene is TRBJ1-4; possibly the D gene is TRBD1, per 6 matching bases. Including the terminal cysteine and phenylalanine, the CDR3 comprises 17 residues. Just CDR3 DNA is preserved here, 51 bases in frame from base 1. The junction shows trimming of 0 bases on V and 4 bases on J, plus 15 bases between the germline ends. From the germline V gene (reference sequence), CDR1 is SEHNR and CDR2 is FQNEAQ.